Below, 25 T cell receptor beta chains from the same sample are listed, as sequenced in a study of cytomegalovirus exposure and HLA in healthy donors (dated by TCRdb to the late 2010s). Receptor libraries were prepared by the immunoSEQ multiplex PCR assay. For the multiplex PCR, a mixture combining 60 forward primers for TCR Vbeta segments and 13 reverse primers for TCR Jbeta segments was used. TCRdb's version of the immuneACCESS table is confined to in-frame rearrangements and falls short of the full clone set. An unresolved V gene accounts for under half of the shortfall where checked; the remainder is of unknown origin. The table for this sample lists about 120,000 clones; about 70% of them were counted only once. Of the sample, roughly an eighth is held by the ten largest clones. What was sequenced was PBMCs. These receptors all come from a woman aged 40 to 50 in good health and CMV-seropositive.

This chain links TRBV5-4 with TRBJ2-6, with 7 bases aligning to TRBD1. The CDR3 sequence is 16 residues long. Germline-derived CDR1 and CDR2 are SGHNT and YYREEE (reference sequence). V lost 5 bases and J lost 4; bases outside the gene matches: 9. CDR3 nucleotide sequence: TGTGCCAGCAGTTCCGACAGGGCTAGCGGGGCCAACGTCCTGACTTTC. Amino acid sequence: CASSSDRASGANVLTF. Complete variable domain (other parts from reference TRBV5-4 and TRBJ2-6): ETGVTQSPTHLIKTRGQQVTLRCSSQSGHNTVSWYQQALGQGPQFIFQYYREEENGRGNFPPRFSGLQFPNYSSELNVNALELDDSALYLCASSSDRASGANVLTFGAGSRLTVL.

The V gene is TRBV9, the J gene TRBJ1-1; 8 nucleotides agree with TRBD1. V was pared by 4 bases and J by 7 bases, with 3 bases of the junction left unmatched. CDR1 SGDLS and CDR2 YYNGEE come from the germline V gene. There are 12 residues in the CDR3. Here the CDR3 DNA reads TGTGCCAGCAGCCTCACAGGGGGTGAAGCTTTCTTT. It yields the protein CASSLTGGEAFF.

There are a few counts of this clone. DNA for the CDR3: TGTGCCAGCAGCGCCCTTACTAGGATGTACAATGAGCAGTTCTTC. It specifies CASSALTRMYNEQFF. This rearrangement joins TRBV11-1 to TRBJ2-1, with D possibly matching TRBD2 (5 bases). CDR1 is SGHAT, CDR2 FQDESV, per germline (reference sequence). The CDR3 totals 15 residues. Trimming stripped 5 bases from V and 4 bases from J, with 15 bases between.

This chain joins TRBV29-1 and TRBJ2-7; TRBD1 aligns across 7 bases. V lost 4 bases and J lost 6; bases outside the gene matches: 6. CDR1 is SQVTM and CDR2 is ANQGSEA in the germline V gene. The CDR3 runs to 12 residues. The DNA of the CDR3 is TGCAGCGTTGCCGCCCAGGGGGTCGAGCAGTACTTC. Translating gives CSVAAQGVEQYF.

This CDR3 is CASSLLVGRTDTQYF. CDR3 in DNA: TGTGCCAGCAGTTTACTAGTGGGTCGCACAGATACGCAGTATTTT. V usage is TRBV2 and J usage is TRBJ2-3; weak D call: TRBD2 (5 bases). The CDR3 has 15 amino acids. The V gene's germline CDR1 is SNHLY and CDR2 FYNNEI. Trimming removed 5 bases at V and 1 base at J, with 13 bases between.

This chain joins TRBV7-8 and TRBJ1-5; no clear D gene. Germline CDR1 reads SGHVS; CDR2 reads FQNEAQ. This CDR3 comprises 14 residues. V was trimmed by 2 bases and J by 5 bases, leaving 10 bases between them. This chain's CDR3 is CASSLRQLDQPQHF. Written as DNA, the CDR3 is TGTGCCAGCAGCTTAAGGCAGCTAGATCAGCCCCAGCATTTT. Using reference TRBV7-8 and TRBJ1-5 for the parts outside the CDR3, the full variable domain is GAGVSQSPRYKVAKRGQDVALRCDPISGHVSLFWYQQALGQGPEFLTYFQNEAQLDKSGLPSDRFFAERPEGSVSTLKIQRTQQEDSAVYLCASSLRQLDQPQHFGDGTRLSIL.

V and J are TRBV2 and TRBJ1-5, with D perhaps TRBD1 (6 bases). This CDR3 contains 16 residues. From germline, CDR1 is SNHLY and CDR2 FYNNEI. Trimming removed 8 bases from V and 2 bases from J, with 19 bases in between. CDR3 DNA sequence: TGTGCCAGCCGGCCCCGGGGGGCAGAGGGCAATCAGCCCCAGCATTTT. It is translated as CASRPRGAEGNQPQHF.

This chain uses TRBV6-1 with TRBJ1-5; D may be TRBD1 (6 bases). The CDR3 spans 15 residues. Trimming shortened V by 5 bases and J by 4 bases, and 15 bases separated the two germline ends. Germline lookup yields CDR1 MNHNS and CDR2 SASEGT. Here the CDR3 DNA reads TGTGCCAGCAGTCCAGAGGGGGTCTGGAATCAGCCCCAGCATTTT. It is translated as CASSPEGVWNQPQHF.

The V and J genes are TRBV5-1 and TRBJ1-1; D ambiguous. With 2 bases removed from V and 1 base from J, the gap between germline ends came to 12 bases. This CDR3 region has 15 residues. Germline V gene data show CDR1 as SGHRS and CDR2 as YFSETQ. In nucleotides, the CDR3 is TGCGCCAGCAGCTTCCTACAGACTACGAACACTGAAGCTTTCTTT. This translates into CASSFLQTTNTEAFF.

This clone was found a few times. The gene calls are TRBV7-3 and TRBJ2-1; TRBD1 might be the D (7 bases). This CDR3 has 15 amino acids. CDR1 is SGHTA and CDR2 is FQGTGA in the germline V gene. Trimming removed 4 bases at V and 3 bases at J, with 13 bases between. This CDR3 is CASSSRGANYNEQFF. In DNA, the CDR3 is TGTGCCAGCAGCTCCAGGGGGGCAAACTACAATGAGCAGTTCTTC.

V gene TRBV5-1 combines with J gene TRBJ1-1, with D unresolved. The CDR3 extends over 14 amino acids. The germline CDR1 and CDR2 sequences are SGHRS and YFSETQ. The V end was cut by 5 bases, the J end by 2 bases, with 13 bases between. CDR3 sequence reads: CASRGERLNTEAFF. In DNA form, the CDR3 reads TGCGCCAGCAGAGGTGAGAGGTTAAACACTGAAGCTTTCTTT.

The chain combines TRBV2 with TRBJ1-5, with TRBD1 identical over 7 bases. V was pared by 5 bases and J by 5 bases, with 6 bases of the junction left unmatched. Germline CDR1 reads SNHLY; CDR2 reads FYNNEI. This CDR3 has 14 amino acids. The chain's CDR3 is CASSTDRVYQPQHF. The CDR3 nucleotides are TGTGCCAGCAGTACCGACAGGGTCTATCAGCCCCAGCATTTT.

The chain combines TRBV6-5 with TRBJ2-5; the match to TRBD2 covers 8 bases. Germline CDR1 reads MNHEY; CDR2 reads SVGAGI. V lost 10 bases to trimming and J lost 5 bases; unmatched junction nucleotides: 9. This CDR3 is built from 13 residues. The CDR3 DNA is TGTGCCACCTCCGGGGGGGCCCACGAGACCCAGTACTTC. It is translated as CATSGGAHETQYF.

This rearrangement joins TRBV5-6 to TRBJ2-2; 9 bases are shared with TRBD2. This CDR3 is built from 15 residues. V shed 4 bases and J 1 base; nucleotides not matched to a gene: 2. Germline V gene sequence: CDR1 SGHDT, CDR2 YYEEEE. CDR3 sequence reads: CASSRRGGNTGELFF. The CDR3 DNA follows: TGTGCCAGCAGCCGGCGGGGGGGGAACACCGGGGAGCTGTTTTTT.

V gene TRBV6-1 combines with J gene TRBJ2-2; D may be TRBD1 (7 bases). From germline, CDR1 is MNHNS and CDR2 SASEGT. V lost 11 bases and J 1 base, leaving 11 bases between the germline ends. The CDR3 spans 13 residues. In DNA, the CDR3 is TGTGCCTCGGGGGACAGGAACACCGGGGAGCTGTTTTTT. This gives the protein CASGDRNTGELFF.

The rearrangement joins TRBV28 to TRBJ2-6; D is perhaps TRBD2 (5 bases). Trimming shortened V by 5 bases and J by 4 bases, and 15 bases separated the two germline ends. This CDR3 has 16 amino acids. The germline gives CDR1 MDHEN, CDR2 SYDVKM. DNA of the CDR3: TGTGCCAGCAGTCCGCTGGGAGCATCCGGGGCCAACGTCCTGACTTTC. Its translation is CASSPLGASGANVLTF.

This CDR3 is CASSTAGGGYTEAFF. The CDR3 nucleotides read TGTGCCAGTAGTACCGCAGGGGGCGGTTACACTGAAGCTTTCTTT. This chain uses TRBV19 with TRBJ1-1, with 8 bases matching TRBD1. V lost 4 bases and J lost 3; bases outside the gene matches: 7. The CDR3 loop spans 15 amino acids. The germline V gene encodes CDR1 LNHDA and CDR2 SQIVND (reference sequence).

The V gene is TRBV5-1, the J gene TRBJ2-7; 7 bases agree with TRBD1. This CDR3 has 15 residues. Germline V lookup: CDR1 SGHRS, CDR2 YFSETQ. J gave up 2 bases and V 4 bases, and 9 bases lay outside the gene matches. In DNA, the CDR3 is TGCGCCAGCAGCGCCGGGGACAGTACTACCTACGAGCAGTACTTC. It specifies CASSAGDSTTYEQYF.

This chain joins TRBV5-6 and TRBJ2-5, with TRBD1 as a possible D gene (5 bases). The CDR3 consists of 16 residues. The germline gives CDR1 SGHDT, CDR2 YYEEEE. V lost 1 base and J lost 1, with 14 bases in between. The DNA of the CDR3 is TGTGCCAGCAGCTTGTTTGTCAGGGCAATCCAAGAGACCCAGTACTTC. As protein: CASSLFVRAIQETQYF.

The chain links TRBV19 to TRBJ2-1; 13 bases align to TRBD2. Germline CDR1 reads LNHDA; CDR2 reads SQIVND (reference sequence). V lost 4 bases to trimming and J lost 6 bases; unmatched junction nucleotides: 6. There are 16 residues in the CDR3. In nucleotides, the CDR3 is TGTGCCAGTAGTACCCAGGGACTAGCGGGGAGCAATGAGCAGTTCTTC. Translating it yields CASSTQGLAGSNEQFF.

The rearrangement joins TRBV5-1 to TRBJ1-2, with 7 bases aligning to TRBD1. Looked up from germline, CDR1 is SGHRS and CDR2 is YFSETQ. V trimming: 4 bases; J trimming: 4 bases; junction bases outside the gene matches: 10. This CDR3 comprises 15 residues. The CDR3 sequence is CASSTRQGDSYGYTF. The CDR3 region has the DNA TGCGCCAGCAGCACACGACAGGGTGACAGCTATGGCTACACCTTC.

A few counts support this clone. The CDR3 nucleotides read TGTGCCAGCAGCTTATTCTGGGACAAGAATCAGCCCCAGCATTTT. This encodes CASSLFWDKNQPQHF. V gene TRBV7-8 combines with J gene TRBJ1-5, with a weak D call TRBD1 (6 bases). V dropped 2 bases and J dropped 4 bases, with 12 bases sitting between them. Germline CDR1 SGHVS, CDR2 FQNEAQ. This CDR3 contains 15 residues.

V usage is TRBV7-9 and J usage is TRBJ1-2; the D gene is possibly TRBD1 (5 bases). The CDR3 consists of 14 residues. Germline V CDR1 and CDR2: SEHNR, FQNEAQ (reference sequence). V lost 2 bases to trimming and J lost 6 bases, with 13 bases between them. In DNA, the CDR3 is TGTGCCAGCAGCTTATCGGTGGGGGGGGATGGCTACACCTTC. Amino acids: CASSLSVGGDGYTF. The full variable domain, rest sourced from reference TRBV7-9 and TRBJ1-2, is DTGVSQNPRHKITKRGQNVTFRCDPISEHNRLYWYRQTLGQGPEFLTYFQNEAQLEKSRLLSDRFSAERPKGSFSTLEIQRTEQGDSAMYLCASSLSVGGDGYTFGSGTRLTVV.

The J gene is TRBJ2-2, the V gene TRBV6-6; 7 bases map to TRBD2. Germline assignment: CDR1 MNHNY and CDR2 SVGAGI (reference sequence). The V gene end was trimmed by 6 bases and the J gene end by 1 base; junction bases not matched to a gene: 5. The CDR3 extends over 15 amino acids. The CDR3 DNA reads TGTGCCAGCAGCCCCCGGACTAGGAACACCGGGGAGCTGTTTTTT. It translates to CASSPRTRNTGELFF.

Many counts were recorded for this clone. This chain links TRBV10-3 with TRBJ2-7; TRBD1 agrees at 9 bases. CDR1 and CDR2 from the germline V gene are ENHRY and SYGVKD. There are 14 residues in the CDR3. Losses at the gene ends were 10 bases for V and 1 base for J; bases not matched to a gene: 8. The CDR3 DNA reads TGTGCCACCAAACAGGGGGCACTATCCTACGAGCAGTACTTC. Protein sequence: CATKQGALSYEQYF.